The present T cell receptor beta chain was sequenced within a study of cytomegalovirus exposure and HLA in healthy donors. Points from the study as a whole: Cytomegalovirus-associated status was assigned to more than 150 TCR beta chains.

CDR1 SGDLS and CDR2 YYNGEE come from the germline V gene. The V and J ends lost 3 bases and 2 bases respectively, with 13 bases between them. The CDR3 loop spans 15 amino acids. Details on this clone: Its antigen is currently unknown.

PCR involved 60 Vbeta and 13 Jbeta primers. Measured with immunoSEQ multiplex PCR; TCRdb has only the in-frame clones, and not every one. In the table there are 140,000 to 150,000 clones, around four fifths of which are singletons. The chain links TRBV9 to TRBJ2-3; D may be TRBD1 (5 bases). The TCR sequence derives from a woman aged 55-75 years in good health and CMV-seropositive. The sample comprised PBMCs. CDR3 amino acids: CASSAPRGLTDTQYF. The CDR3 region has the DNA TGTGCCAGCAGCGCCCCTAGGGGTCTCACAGATACGCAGTATTTT. Full variable domain (missing parts from reference TRBV9 and TRBJ2-3): DSGVTQTPKHLITATGQRVTLRCSPRSGDLSVYWYQQSLDQGLQFLIQYYNGEERAKGNILERFSAQQFPDLHSELNLSSLELGDSALYFCASSAPRGLTDTQYFGPGTRLTVL.